Below, 20 T cell receptor beta chains from the same sample are listed, as sequenced in a study of T cells in Graves' hyperthyroidism and ophthalmopathy. Amplification of TCR beta CDR3 regions used RNA as the template. RT-PCR in the first round (using the HTBI primer set) targeted the TCR CDR3. TCRdb reanalysed the multiplex PCR reads using MiXCR and keeps one entry per CDR3 protein. This table has 600,000 or so distinct CDR3 sequences, roughly 46% appearing once. Sample: peripheral blood or thyroid tissue (not recorded which). These receptors all stem from a woman between 18 and 30 years old with Graves' hyperthyroidism.

The DNA of the CDR3 is TGCAGCGAGCAAACCGGGACAGGGGACTATGGCTACACCTTC. Translating it yields CSEQTGTGDYGYTF. The rearrangement uses TRBV29-1 and TRBJ1-2; 10 bases match TRBD1. Germline V gene sequence: CDR1 SQVTM, CDR2 ANQGSEA. The CDR3 spans 14 residues. Trimming at V came to 7 bases and at J to 3 bases, leaving 8 bases not matched to a gene.

The CDR3 sequence is CASSELGSTEAFF. CDR3 DNA sequence: TGCGCCAGCAGTGAATTAGGGAGCACTGAAGCTTTCTTT. This rearrangement joins TRBV10-2 to TRBJ1-1; D is ambiguous. V was pared by 3 bases and J by 4 bases, with 9 bases between. The CDR3 covers 13 residues. From germline, CDR1 is WSHSY and CDR2 SAAADI.

The chain combines TRBV29-1 with TRBJ1-5; D might be TRBD1 (5 bases). This CDR3 contains 12 residues. Germline V lookup: CDR1 SQVTM, CDR2 ANQGSEA. V was cut by 8 bases and J by 11 bases, with 19 bases left in between. This chain's CDR3 is CSSNRDGGTQHF. DNA of the CDR3: TGCAGCAGTAATCGGGACGGAGGGACCCAGCATTTT. Full variable domain (remainder filled in from reference TRBV29-1 and TRBJ1-5): SAVISQKPSRDICQRGTSLTIQCQVDSQVTMMFWYRQQPGQSLTLIATANQGSEATYESGFVIDKFPISRPNLTFSTLTVSNMSPEDSSIYLCSSNRDGGTQHFGDGTRLSIL.

The chain links TRBV12-3 or TRBV12-4 to TRBJ2-7; D call uncertain. This CDR3 contains 15 residues. Trimming stripped 4 bases from V and 5 bases from J, with 18 bases between. In DNA, the CDR3 is TGTGCCAGCAGTTACCCACGCCAGTCCTATAACGAGCAGTACTTC. It yields the protein CASSYPRQSYNEQYF.

This clonotype has at least ten counts. The V call is TRBV29-1, the J call TRBJ2-7; 8 bases line up with TRBD1. Germline V gene sequence: CDR1 SQVTM, CDR2 ANQGSEA. The CDR3 covers 12 residues. The ends lost 6 bases at V and 6 bases at J; junction bases unmatched: 7. CDR3: CSVKDRAGEQYF. The CDR3 coding sequence is TGCAGCGTCAAGGACAGGGCTGGCGAGCAGTACTTC.

For this clonotype: This may stem from a read error, because a much larger clone lies one nucleotide away. V gene TRBV24-1 combines with J gene TRBJ2-5; D ambiguous. The CDR3 covers 13 residues. Deletions cut 3 bases from V and 7 bases from J, with 11 bases between. Germline V gives CDR1 KGHDR, CDR2 SFDVKD. CDR3 sequence: CATSDPRRGTQYF. The CDR3 bases are TGTGCCACCAGTGATCCCCGTAGAGGGACCCAGTACTTC.

Details on this clonotype: A much larger clone lies a single base off, so this may be a read error. The rearrangement uses TRBV7-6 and TRBJ1-4, with D possibly TRBD1 on 5 matching bases. The germline V gene encodes CDR1 SGHVS and CDR2 FNYEAQ. The CDR3 runs to 13 residues. V was pared by 7 bases and J by 8 bases, with 14 bases between. This chain's CDR3 is CASNYQGNEKLFF. The DNA of the CDR3 is TGTGCCAGCAACTACCAGGGTAACGAAAAACTGTTTTTT.

In its sample, this clonotype was seen a few times. One end of the junction does not line up with germline, which may come from a read error. V and J are TRBV7-9 and TRBJ1-6; D not certain. The CDR3 runs to 12 residues. Germline V gives CDR1 SEHNR, CDR2 FQNEAQ (reference sequence). CDR3 residues: CARSSYNSPLHF. The CDR3 coding sequence is TGTGCCAGGAGCTCCTATAATTCACCCCTCCACTTT.

In its sample, this clonotype was seen many times. The chain has TRBV5-6 and TRBJ1-2; D unclear. Germline loops: CDR1 SGHDT, CDR2 YYEEEE. The CDR3 extends over 12 amino acids. V was clipped by 6 bases and J by 5 bases, with 11 bases between them. The CDR3 DNA reads TGTGCCAGCAACCTGGACGAGTATGGCTACACCTTC. Translated, it gives CASNLDEYGYTF.

CDR3 nucleotides: TGTGCCAGCAGCCAAAGTGGGGACCGAGAGACCCAGTACTTC. It translates to CASSQSGDRETQYF. The chain recombines TRBV11-1 with TRBJ2-5; D might be TRBD1 or TRBD2, each matching 5 bases. Trimming left V 5 bases short and J 4 bases short, with 14 bases between. The length of the CDR3 is 14 residues. The germline CDR1 and CDR2 sequences are SGHAT and FQDESV (reference sequence).

CDR3 protein: CSATSREDRRDTEAFF. The CDR3 DNA is TGCAGTGCCACCAGCAGAGAGGACAGGCGGGACACTGAAGCTTTCTTT. This chain uses TRBV20-1 with TRBJ1-1, with TRBD1 matching over 7 bases. Trimming removed 6 bases from V and 3 bases from J; junction bases left unmatched: 16. Germline V gene sequence: CDR1 DFQATT, CDR2 SNEGSKA (reference sequence). There are 16 residues in the CDR3.

The rearrangement links TRBV9 to TRBJ2-7; D may be TRBD1 (6 bases). V was pared by 3 bases and J by 6 bases, with 13 bases between. Germline V gene sequence: CDR1 SGDLS, CDR2 YYNGEE. CDR3 length: 13 residues. In nucleotides, the CDR3 is TGTGCCAGCAGCGGGCGACAGGTGACCGAGCAGTACTTC. This translates into CASSGRQVTEQYF. Variable domain in full (rest from reference TRBV9 and TRBJ2-7): DSGVTQTPKHLITATGQRVTLRCSPRSGDLSVYWYQQSLDQGLQFLIQYYNGEERAKGNILERFSAQQFPDLHSELNLSSLELGDSALYFCASSGRQVTEQYFGPGTRLTVT.

The chain is built from TRBV6-1 and TRBJ1-1; 8 nucleotides line up with TRBD1. The CDR3 has 16 amino acids. V shed 8 bases, J shed 4 bases, and the junction held 15 bases outside the gene matches. CDR1 is MNHNS, CDR2 SASEGT, per germline. CDR3: CASFFAPDTGGTEAFF. The CDR3 DNA is TGTGCCAGCTTTTTTGCCCCCGATACAGGGGGCACTGAAGCTTTCTTT.

The chain uses TRBV6-1 and TRBJ1-2, with D perhaps matching TRBD1 (5 bases). V was trimmed by 2 bases and J by 2 bases, leaving 15 bases between them. This CDR3 spans 16 amino acids. Germline V gene lookup returns CDR1 MNHNS and CDR2 SASEGT. The CDR3 spells CASSESLGRVNYGYTF. DNA for the CDR3: TGTGCCAGCAGTGAATCCCTAGGCAGGGTAAACTATGGCTACACCTTC.

This clonotype was seen repeatedly, ten times or more. The chain recombines TRBV20-1 with TRBJ1-6; no clear D. Trimming pared 3 bases from V and 14 bases from J, leaving 11 bases between. The CDR3 consists of 11 residues. Germline V lookup: CDR1 DFQATT, CDR2 SNEGSKA (reference sequence). The CDR3 coding sequence is TGCAGTGCTAGGGGATACTTAGCCCTCCACTTT. Protein: CSARGYLALHF.

This chain joins TRBV7-9 and TRBJ2-7; TRBD2 is a possible D gene (6 bases). The V and J ends lost 4 bases and 12 bases respectively, with 22 bases between them. The CDR3 runs 14 residues. Germline V gives CDR1 SEHNR, CDR2 FQNEAQ (reference sequence). The CDR3 reads CASSSIVKKGTLYF. The CDR3 DNA is TGTGCCAGCAGCTCAATCGTTAAGAAAGGGACTTTGTACTTC.

This clonotype was seen more than once but under ten times. The chain couples TRBV2 to TRBJ1-2; possibly TRBD1 for D (5 bases). Trimming shortened V by 8 bases and J by 3 bases, and 16 bases separated the two germline ends. Germline CDR1 is SNHLY and CDR2 is FYNNEI. The length of the CDR3 is 14 residues. The CDR3 is CASSAGSSHYGYTF. The CDR3 nucleotides read TGTGCCAGCTCAGCAGGGTCGTCACACTATGGCTACACCTTC.

The chain combines TRBV11-2 with TRBJ1-2; D is undetermined. The V gene's germline CDR1 is SGHAT and CDR2 FQNNGV. V lost 10 bases to trimming and J lost 3 bases, with 18 bases between them. This CDR3 is built from 14 residues. In DNA form, the CDR3 reads TGTGCCATCAAGAGGGTTTCGGATGACTATGGCTACACCTTC. Translating it yields CAIKRVSDDYGYTF. Combining the CDR3 with reference TRBV11-2 and TRBJ1-2 gives the whole variable domain EAGVAQSPRYKIIEKRQSVAFWCNPISGHATLYWYQQILGQGPKLLIQFQNNGVVDDSQLPKDRFSAERLKGVDSTLKIQPAKLEDSAVYLCAIKRVSDDYGYTFGSGTRLTVV.

The chain couples TRBV5-4 to TRBJ2-6, with D unresolved. Germline V lookup: CDR1 SGHNT, CDR2 YYREEE (reference sequence). V was trimmed by 9 bases and J by 0 bases, leaving 7 bases between them. This CDR3 spans 13 amino acids. CDR3 nucleotide sequence: TGTGCCACGACCGACTCTGGGGCCAACGTCCTGACTTTC. Its translation is CATTDSGANVLTF.

The CDR3 here is CSGDDTGELFF. The CDR3, as DNA: TGCAGCGGAGACGACACCGGGGAGCTGTTTTTT. The rearrangement links TRBV29-1 to TRBJ2-2, with D unresolved. Germline-derived CDR1 and CDR2 are SQVTM and ANQGSEA. The germline V and J ends were trimmed by 7 bases and 3 bases, with 6 bases remaining between them. CDR3 length: 11 amino acids.